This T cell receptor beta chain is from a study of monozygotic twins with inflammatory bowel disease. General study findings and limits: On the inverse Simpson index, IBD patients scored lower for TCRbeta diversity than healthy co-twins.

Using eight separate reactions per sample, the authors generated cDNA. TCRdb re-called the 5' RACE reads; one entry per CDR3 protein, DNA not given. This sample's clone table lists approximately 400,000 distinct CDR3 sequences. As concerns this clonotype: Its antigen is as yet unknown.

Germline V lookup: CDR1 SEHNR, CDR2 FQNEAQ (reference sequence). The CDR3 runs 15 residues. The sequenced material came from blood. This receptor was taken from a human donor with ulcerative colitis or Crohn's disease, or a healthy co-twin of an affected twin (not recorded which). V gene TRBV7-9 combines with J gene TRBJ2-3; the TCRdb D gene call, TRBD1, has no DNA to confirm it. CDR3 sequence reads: CASSLGGGFGDTQYF.